This T cell receptor (beta chain) stems from a study of blood T cell repertoires in COVID-19. Study background: Sample material is recorded as cDNA or gDNA derived from T cells, B-cell-depleted T cells, or PBMCs.

The CDR3 totals 13 residues. Trimming took off 5 bases at V and 2 bases at J, with 10 bases between the two ends. Germline V gene data show CDR1 as SGHRS and CDR2 as YFSETQ. The table came from immunoSEQ multiplex PCR; TCRdb's copy has only in-frame clones and leaves some out. This sample has some 80,000 clones; over 70% occur once, and the top ten carry over 9.5%. The chain carries TRBV5-1 and TRBJ2-5, with a possible D match to TRBD2 (6 bases). The receptor comes from an elderly man with acute or convalescent COVID-19. The source material was peripheral blood. The CDR3 spells CASRLAEQETQYF. CDR3 nucleotide sequence: TGCGCCAGCAGATTAGCGGAACAAGAGACCCAGTACTTC.